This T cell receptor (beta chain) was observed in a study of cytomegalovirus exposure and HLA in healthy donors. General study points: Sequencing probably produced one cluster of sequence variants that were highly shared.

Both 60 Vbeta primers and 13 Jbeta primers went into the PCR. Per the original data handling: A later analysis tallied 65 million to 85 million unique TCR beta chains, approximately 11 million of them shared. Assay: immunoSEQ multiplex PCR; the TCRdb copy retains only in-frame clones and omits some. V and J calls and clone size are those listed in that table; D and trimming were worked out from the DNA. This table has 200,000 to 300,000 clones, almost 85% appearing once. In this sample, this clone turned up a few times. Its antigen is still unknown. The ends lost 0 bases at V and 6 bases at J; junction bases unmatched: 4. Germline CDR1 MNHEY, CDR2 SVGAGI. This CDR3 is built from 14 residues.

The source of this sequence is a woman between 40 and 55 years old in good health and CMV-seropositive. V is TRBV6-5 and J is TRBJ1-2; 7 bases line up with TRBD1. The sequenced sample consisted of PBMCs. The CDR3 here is CASSYSDRLNGYTF. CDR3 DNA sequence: TGTGCCAGCAGTTACTCGGACAGGTTGAATGGCTACACCTTC.